Each of the 3 T cell receptor beta chains below was sequenced from the same sample in a study of blood T cells in healthy people across ages (dated by TCRdb to the mid-2010s). Preparation of the library involved 5' RACE. The instrument given in TCRdb is Illumina HiSeq 2500. A second about 7 to 11 cycle PCR used a sample-barcoded 5' primer and a J-beta primer mix. The public reads were reprocessed in TCRdb via fastp at Q25 and MiXCR, keeping in-frame beta chains. CDR3 protein duplicates are merged, each entry listing the most common genes and DNA. This sample is represented by 730,000 or so distinct CDR3 sequences; around 41% of them were singletons. The ten largest clones add up to about 30% of the sample. Sequenced input: blood. These receptors all come from an elderly man in good health.

This chain connects TRBV5-4 to TRBJ2-5; 8 positions agree with TRBD2. The CDR3 runs to 16 residues. The V gene's germline CDR1 is SGHNT and CDR2 YYREEE (reference sequence). V shed 4 bases, J shed 11 bases, and the junction held 19 bases outside the gene matches. Here the CDR3 reads CASSREGPSSYNEQYF. The CDR3 DNA is TGTGCCAGCAGCCGGGAGGGGCCTTCATCCTACAATGAGCAGTACTTC.

The chain is built from TRBV2 and TRBJ2-7; possible D gene TRBD2, 7 bases. Germline CDR1 reads SNHLY; CDR2 reads FYNNEI. This CDR3 has 15 residues. Trimming removed 6 bases at V and 3 bases at J, with 18 bases between. The CDR3 protein is CASSPGRGAIYEQYF. The CDR3 region has the DNA TGTGCCAGCAGCCCGGGACGGGGGGCGATCTACGAGCAGTACTTC. Full variable domain (outside the CDR3, taken from reference TRBV2 and TRBJ2-7): EPEVTQTPSHQVTQMGQEVILRCVPISNHLYFYWYRQILGQKVEFLVSFYNNEISEKSEIFDDQFSVERPDGSNFTLKIRSTKLEDSAMYFCASSPGRGAIYEQYFGPGTRLTVT.

The chain combines TRBV20-1 with TRBJ2-1, with D possibly matching TRBD2 (5 bases). The CDR3 loop spans 16 amino acids. The V end was cut by 0 bases, the J end by 0 bases, with 12 bases between. Germline CDR1 is DFQATT and CDR2 is SNEGSKA (reference sequence). The DNA for the CDR3 is TGCAGTGCTAGAGATCCCGGGGTAAGCTCCTACAATGAGCAGTTCTTC. The encoded protein is CSARDPGVSSYNEQFF.